This T cell receptor (beta chain) was identified during a study of blood T cell repertoires in COVID-19 (dated by TCRdb to 2019 to 2021). With respect to the entire study: Samples from collaborators originated in the United States, Italy and Spain and spanned both the acute and convalescent phases of COVID-19. The samples were drawn from the first 160 participants of the ongoing ImmuneRACE study and from 1,254 subjects provided by 6 global collaborators. The prospective study material was composed of cDNA or gDNA derived from T cells, B-cell-depleted T cells, or PBMCs. The repertoires were made available in a free public database intended to serve as a resource for research on the immune response to SARS-CoV-2. Where available, HLA class I and class II types were taken from metadata supplied by the sample provider and were not determined by assay-based typing. A de-identified subject ID, COVID-19 status, age in years and sex were almost always included in the sample metadata. The dataset comprised deeply sampled blood TCRbeta repertoires from subjects exposed to, actively infected with, or recovered from COVID-19.

Overall study results and their limits: The quantity of clinical and demographic metadata differed by source and by participant and was supplied without curation.

As for this clone: Its binding antigen is unknown. No much larger clone is present one base from it, and per-base qualities are unavailable.

TCRbeta CDR3 regions were amplified from genomic DNA using the immunoSEQ Assay, a bias-controlled multiplex PCR. In the original analysis: The number of nucleated cells in each sample was estimated by amplification of reference gene primers within the assay. To quantify the absolute abundance of each unique TCRbeta CDR3 rearrangement, sequence reads were collapsed and filtered. For each sample, productive Simpson clonality was calculated as the square root of Simpson's diversity index across productive rearrangements. Here the immuneACCESS table is served through TCRdb, limited to in-frame sequences with V and J called. Missing clones are a known gap in these copies; in checked studies unresolved V genes cover under half, and the rest lacks a known reason. That table supplies the V and J calls and clone size; D and trimming were determined from the DNA. The sample yields about 220,000 clones; 84% were counted once. The ten biggest clones cover around 2.5% of the sample.

The CDR3 starts with the cysteine, ends with the phenylalanine, and has 13 residues. Of the read, only the CDR3 DNA is kept; its 39 bases are in frame from base 1. CDR1 and CDR2, per the germline V gene, are SGHTA and FQGNSA. The V end gives up 3 bases and the J end 7 bases, leaving 5 bases in the junction not matched to a gene. A second Seattle source provided samples from volunteer blood donors who had recovered from COVID-19. Each collaborating institution followed its own protocols to collect whole blood in K2EDTA tubes. For TCRbeta analysis, collaborators shipped samples in one of three forms: frozen whole blood, isolated PBMCs, or DNA extracted from either of those sample types.

The receptor comes from a man in his forties who had recovered from COVID-19. The receptor chain draws on TRBV7-2 and TRBJ1-1; TRBD1 aligns with 7 central bases. Sequenced material: peripheral blood. The DNA sequence is as follows: TGTGCCAGCAGCTTTGACAGGGTTCATGAAGCTTTCTTT. Its translation is CASSFDRVHEAFF.